A selection of T cell receptor beta chains follows, all from one sample in a study of technical replicates of blood from several donors. Using immunoSEQ multiplex PCR, the repertoire was profiled, and TCRdb retains in-frame clones only, with some absent. The sample lists about 88,000 clones, around 94% occurring once. The sequenced sample consisted of T cells isolated from PBMCs. Every receptor here comes from a human donor in good health. Both conserved end residues are part of each CDR3. The order of the fields is J gene, V gene, CDR3 protein.

j_gene: TRBJ1-5; v_gene: TRBV29-1; CDR3aa: CSVETTDNQPQHF
j_gene: TRBJ2-5; v_gene: TRBV18; CDR3aa: CASSPRMGRETQYF
j_gene: TRBJ2-2; v_gene: TRBV19; CDR3aa: CASSISPAGELFF
j_gene: TRBJ1-1; v_gene: TRBV13; CDR3aa: CASSLDGVGTEAFF
j_gene: TRBJ2-7; v_gene: TRBV6-5; CDR3aa: CASSSPGTGAYEQYF
j_gene: TRBJ2-3; v_gene: TRBV7-3; CDR3aa: CASSSSGGATDTQYF
j_gene: TRBJ1-1; v_gene: TRBV7-9; CDR3aa: CASSLTDTEAFF
j_gene: TRBJ2-3; v_gene: TRBV2; CDR3aa: CASSAWGSSTDTQYF
j_gene: TRBJ1-1; v_gene: TRBV6-1; CDR3aa: CASNRGRGAFF
j_gene: TRBJ2-4; v_gene: TRBV23-1; CDR3aa: CASSQSGRIQAKNIQYF
j_gene: TRBJ2-1; v_gene: TRBV6-4; CDR3aa: CASSDGDFNEQFF
j_gene: TRBJ2-1; v_gene: TRBV6-1; CDR3aa: CASTRGTGADEQFF
j_gene: TRBJ1-1; v_gene: TRBV10-3; CDR3aa: CAISESMGTGGGNTEAFF
j_gene: TRBJ1-1; v_gene: TRBV6-5; CDR3aa: CASSSGQSTEAFF
j_gene: TRBJ2-5; v_gene: TRBV5-1; CDR3aa: CASSSAPRGQETQYF
j_gene: TRBJ1-2; v_gene: TRBV28; CDR3aa: CASRGYGEILNYGYTF
j_gene: TRBJ2-3; v_gene: TRBV2; CDR3aa: CATTWQGGDTQYF
j_gene: TRBJ2-5; v_gene: TRBV4-1; CDR3aa: CASSQDDFGGVEETQYF
j_gene: TRBJ2-1; v_gene: TRBV7-3; CDR3aa: CASSLTGGSNYNEQFF
j_gene: TRBJ2-7; v_gene: TRBV6-6; CDR3aa: CASKSLRVAYEQYF
j_gene: TRBJ1-2; v_gene: TRBV2; CDR3aa: CASSFPGTPGGGYGYTF
j_gene: TRBJ2-3; v_gene: TRBV5-6; CDR3aa: CASSLYGGRGSSTDTQYF
j_gene: TRBJ2-5; v_gene: TRBV7-8; CDR3aa: CASSSRGGTQETQYF
j_gene: TRBJ1-6; v_gene: TRBV7-9; CDR3aa: CASSHGQGPYNSPLHF
j_gene: TRBJ2-7; v_gene: TRBV10-3; CDR3aa: CAISELAGGISYEQYF
j_gene: TRBJ2-3; v_gene: TRBV2; CDR3aa: CASSGGGANGDTQYF
j_gene: TRBJ2-3; v_gene: TRBV11-2; CDR3aa: CASSLLGAGRDTQYF
j_gene: TRBJ2-1; v_gene: TRBV5-1; CDR3aa: CASRQEEEQFF
j_gene: TRBJ1-4; v_gene: TRBV11-2; CDR3aa: CASSLSRTGGEKLFF
j_gene: TRBJ2-7; v_gene: TRBV23-1; CDR3aa: CASNVWVCGGQGCPEQYF
j_gene: TRBJ2-7; v_gene: TRBV11-2; CDR3aa: CASSPASYEQYF
j_gene: TRBJ1-1; v_gene: TRBV9; CDR3aa: CASSRKGDTEAFF
j_gene: TRBJ1-5; v_gene: TRBV5-1; CDR3aa: CASSLGQGGQPQHF
j_gene: TRBJ1-1; v_gene: TRBV12-5; CDR3aa: CASGLMASNTEAFF
j_gene: TRBJ2-3; v_gene: TRBV28; CDR3aa: CASSLNSGAGTDTQYF
j_gene: TRBJ2-1; v_gene: TRBV5-4; CDR3aa: CASIRDRADYNEQFF
j_gene: TRBJ2-7; v_gene: TRBV5-6; CDR3aa: CASNPRDREAYEQYF
j_gene: TRBJ1-2; v_gene: TRBV25-1; CDR3aa: CASSIPRTGLRDGYTF
j_gene: TRBJ2-1; v_gene: TRBV2; CDR3aa: CASFHKREDSEQFF
j_gene: TRBJ2-7; v_gene: TRBV13; CDR3aa: CASSTRQGLAEQYF
j_gene: TRBJ2-1; v_gene: TRBV6-6; CDR3aa: CASSYGGTGDNEQFF
j_gene: TRBJ1-3; v_gene: TRBV9; CDR3aa: CASSGRGSGNTIYF
j_gene: TRBJ1-2; v_gene: TRBV19; CDR3aa: CANPGAAETYNYGYTF
j_gene: TRBJ2-1; v_gene: TRBV19; CDR3aa: CASSIQGGHNEQFF
j_gene: TRBJ2-2; v_gene: TRBV19; CDR3aa: CASSTARDYSRVTGELFF
j_gene: TRBJ2-1; v_gene: TRBV5-6; CDR3aa: CASSYPGQPYNEQFF
j_gene: TRBJ2-7; v_gene: TRBV9; CDR3aa: CASSSGGDSSYEQYF
j_gene: TRBJ2-7; v_gene: TRBV11-3; CDR3aa: CASSSPWTTPSLTYEQYF